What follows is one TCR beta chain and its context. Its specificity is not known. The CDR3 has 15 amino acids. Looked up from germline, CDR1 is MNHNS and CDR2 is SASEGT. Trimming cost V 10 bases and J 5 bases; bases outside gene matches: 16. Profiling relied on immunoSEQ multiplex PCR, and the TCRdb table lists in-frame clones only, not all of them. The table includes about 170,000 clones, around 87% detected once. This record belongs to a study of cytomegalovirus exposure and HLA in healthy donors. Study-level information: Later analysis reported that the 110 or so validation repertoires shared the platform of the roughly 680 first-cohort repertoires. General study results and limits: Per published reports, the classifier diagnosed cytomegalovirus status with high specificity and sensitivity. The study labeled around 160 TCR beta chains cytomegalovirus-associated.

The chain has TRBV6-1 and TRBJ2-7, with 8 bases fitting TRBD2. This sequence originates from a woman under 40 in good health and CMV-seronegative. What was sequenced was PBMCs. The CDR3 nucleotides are TGTGCCACCGGGGACTTAGCGGGAATCCCCCACGAGCAGTACTTC. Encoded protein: CATGDLAGIPHEQYF.